This T cell receptor (beta chain) was identified in a study of cytomegalovirus exposure and HLA in healthy donors. The CDR3 has 14 amino acids. CDR1 SEHNR and CDR2 FQNEAQ come from the germline V gene (reference sequence). Trimming took 3 bases from V and 1 from J; bases not matched to a gene: 1. Notes on the study in general: In an earlier analysis, most TCR beta V segments were productive about 87% or about 30% of the time.

Primers included in the PCR were 60 Vbeta and 13 Jbeta primers. Only in-frame clones appear in the TCRdb table, and some are missing; sequencing was by immunoSEQ multiplex PCR. The table lists roughly 79,000 clones. About this clone: What it binds is not known.

All the people who gave samples were healthy bone marrow donors. This clonotype originated in a man aged 25-45 years in good health and CMV-seronegative. The gene calls are TRBV7-9 and TRBJ1-2, with TRBD1 identical over 8 bases. The specimen sequenced was PBMCs. CDR3 DNA sequence: TGTGCCAGCAGCTTGACAGGGGTTAACTATGGCTACACCTTC. Its protein product is CASSLTGVNYGYTF.